The 26 T cell receptor beta chains reported below all come from one sample, sequenced in a study of cytomegalovirus exposure and HLA in healthy donors. PCR was performed using 60 Vbeta and 13 Jbeta primers. TCRdb's copy holds only in-frame clones and misses some; the assay was immunoSEQ multiplex PCR. The sample includes 95,000 to 100,000 clones, around a tenth seen only once; the top ten take 5.1%. What was sequenced was PBMCs. These receptors were collected from a man aged 45-60 years in good health and CMV-seropositive.

The chain couples TRBV15 to TRBJ2-5; D is undetermined. This CDR3 contains 15 residues. Trimming left V 4 bases short and J 4 bases short, with 16 bases between. The germline CDR1 and CDR2 sequences are LNHNV and YYDKDF (reference sequence). The CDR3 coding sequence is TGTGCCACCAGCACCTACCTAAGATCAGGAGAGACCCAGTACTTC. This gives the protein CATSTYLRSGETQYF.

The chain employs TRBV28 and TRBJ1-2; 7 bases map to TRBD1. Germline V gene lookup returns CDR1 MDHEN and CDR2 SYDVKM. J lost 0 bases, V lost 5 bases, and 12 bases had no gene match. This CDR3 comprises 17 residues. The CDR3 protein is CASSVYGTATTNYGYTF. CDR3 in DNA: TGTGCCAGCAGTGTCTACGGGACAGCTACAACTAACTATGGCTACACCTTC.

The chain has TRBV6-5 and TRBJ1-5, with D maybe TRBD1 (5 bases). V was clipped by 5 bases and J by 6 bases, with 11 bases between them. This CDR3 comprises 13 residues. From germline, CDR1 is MNHEY and CDR2 SVGAGI. The CDR3 loop reads CASSIDQGQPQHF. In nucleotides, the CDR3 is TGTGCCAGCAGTATCGACCAGGGTCAGCCCCAGCATTTT.

This clone appeared a few times. The chain is built from TRBV6-6 and TRBJ1-2, with D unresolved. The germline V and J ends were trimmed by 0 bases and 7 bases, with 9 bases remaining between them. CDR3 length equals 13 residues. Germline values: CDR1 MNHNY, CDR2 SVGAGI (reference sequence). CDR3 in amino acids: CASSYSSLSGYTF. The CDR3 coding sequence is TGTGCCAGCAGTTACTCGAGTTTAAGTGGCTACACCTTC.

The chain joins TRBV11-2 to TRBJ2-2, with D possibly being TRBD1 (5 bases). Germline CDR1 is SGHAT and CDR2 is FQNNGV. The CDR3 totals 16 residues. V was pared by 8 bases and J by 4 bases, with 20 bases between. The CDR3: CASRPGAGLVTGELFF. CDR3 DNA: TGTGCCAGCCGGCCTGGGGCCGGATTAGTCACCGGGGAGCTGTTTTTT.

The sample holds a few counts of this clone. This sequence joins TRBV28 and TRBJ2-3, with TRBD2 matching 8 bases. V shed 3 bases, J shed 4 bases, and the junction held 6 bases outside the gene matches. The CDR3 is 15 residues long. Germline loops: CDR1 MDHEN, CDR2 SYDVKM. CDR3: CASSFIGREADTQYF. The CDR3 nucleotides are TGTGCCAGCAGTTTTATCGGGAGGGAGGCAGATACGCAGTATTTT.

The gene calls are TRBV5-3 and TRBJ2-3; a weak D match, TRBD2 (5 bases). TRBV5-3 is designated an ORF whose function remains uncertain. Trimming stripped 6 bases from V and 2 bases from J, with 10 bases between. CDR3 size: 13 residues. The CDR3 region is CARKDSSTDTQYF. The CDR3, as DNA: TGTGCCAGAAAGGACTCCTCCACAGATACGCAGTATTTT.

The chain couples TRBV15 to TRBJ2-7; D possibly corresponds to TRBD1 (5 bases). There are 14 residues in the CDR3. V lost 0 bases, J lost 3 bases, and 9 bases lay in between. Germline-derived CDR1 and CDR2 are LNHNV and YYDKDF (reference sequence). CDR3 DNA: TGTGCCACCAGCAGAGATCAGGGCAGCTACGAGCAGTACTTC. Its protein product is CATSRDQGSYEQYF.

This clone was detected only a few times. The genes are TRBV27 and TRBJ2-2; 7 positions match TRBD1. V shed 6 bases, J shed 6 bases, and the junction held 10 bases outside the gene matches. The CDR3 is 15 residues long. CDR1 MNHEY and CDR2 SMNVEV come from the germline V gene (reference sequence). The CDR3 here is CASSIRQGVPGELFF. CDR3 DNA: TGTGCCAGCAGCATAAGACAGGGAGTACCCGGGGAGCTGTTTTTT.

Only a few counts were recorded for this clone. The J gene is TRBJ1-5, the V gene TRBV6-6; D may be TRBD1 (5 bases). The CDR3 covers 15 residues. V gave up 5 bases and J gave up 6 bases, with 17 bases separating them. CDR1 is MNHNY, CDR2 SVGAGI, per germline (reference sequence). The DNA for the CDR3 is TGTGCCAGCAGTGATACCCGCCAGGGAACTCAGCCCCAGCATTTT. This sequence encodes CASSDTRQGTQPQHF.

In its sample, this clone was seen a few times. In nucleotides, the CDR3 is TGCGCCAGCAGCTACTGGACAGGGGGCCGATCTAATGAAAAACTGTTTTTT. Its protein product is CASSYWTGGRSNEKLFF. This chain joins TRBV5-1 and TRBJ1-4; 11 nucleotides align to TRBD1. Trimming took 3 bases from V and 3 from J; bases not matched to a gene: 7. The germline CDR1 and CDR2 sequences are SGHRS and YFSETQ. The CDR3 extends over 17 amino acids.

This chain connects TRBV19 to TRBJ1-1; TRBD1 might be the D (5 bases). Germline CDR1 LNHDA, CDR2 SQIVND (reference sequence). The CDR3 length is 12 residues. Trimming took off 9 bases at V and 2 bases at J, with 10 bases between the two ends. The CDR3: CASTQGNTEAFF. The CDR3 nucleotides are TGTGCCAGCACCCAGGGTAACACTGAAGCTTTCTTT.

This clone was picked up a small number of times. The V gene is TRBV7-2, the J gene TRBJ2-7; 13 bases are a match to TRBD2. Germline loops: CDR1 SGHTA, CDR2 FQGNSA. The CDR3 has 14 residues. The V segment lost 3 bases and the J segment 5 bases; nucleotides outside the gene matches: 1. The CDR3 DNA reads as TGTGCCAGCAGCTTGACTAGCGGGAGGAACGAGCAGTACTTC. Its translation: CASSLTSGRNEQYF.

V is TRBV5-6 and J is TRBJ2-7; maybe TRBD1 (6 bases). This CDR3 is built from 14 residues. The V gene's germline CDR1 is SGHDT and CDR2 YYEEEE. V lost 3 bases and J lost 4, with 14 bases in between. This CDR3 reads CASSSTGTRYEQYF. CDR3 bases: TGTGCCAGCAGCTCTACAGGGACACGGTACGAGCAGTACTTC.

The J gene is TRBJ2-7, the V gene TRBV18; D may be TRBD2 (6 bases). This CDR3 has 13 amino acids. Germline values: CDR1 KGHSH, CDR2 LQKENI. Trimming cost V 3 bases and J 3 bases, with 9 bases left between them. Here the CDR3 reads CASSPGTDYEQYF. CDR3 in DNA: TGTGCCAGCTCACCCGGGACTGACTACGAGCAGTACTTC.

This clone appeared a few times. CDR3 nucleotide sequence: TGTGCCAGCAGTTTAGGGCGCTACAATGAGCAGTTCTTC. This gives the protein CASSLGRYNEQFF. This rearrangement joins TRBV27 to TRBJ2-1, with D unclear. The V end lost 2 bases, the J end lost 3 bases, and 5 bases lay between the germline ends. The CDR3 length is 13 residues. Germline CDR1 and CDR2: MNHEY and SMNVEV (reference sequence).

This chain joins TRBV7-9 and TRBJ2-1, with D unclear. The germline V gene encodes CDR1 SEHNR and CDR2 FQNEAQ (reference sequence). CDR3 size: 13 residues. The V end was cut by 6 bases, the J end by 0 bases, with 6 bases between. The CDR3 nucleotides read TGTGCCAGCAGTAGCAGCTCCTACAATGAGCAGTTCTTC. Protein sequence: CASSSSSYNEQFF.

The rearrangement joins TRBV6-5 to TRBJ2-7; D is unresolved. Trimming took off 2 bases at V and 5 bases at J, with 16 bases between the two ends. The CDR3 contains 15 residues. CDR1 is MNHEY and CDR2 is SVGAGI in the germline V gene. The DNA for the CDR3 is TGTGCCAGCAGTTACAGTGGGCAGACAAGCCACGAGCAGTACTTC. It specifies CASSYSGQTSHEQYF.

The V and J genes are TRBV10-3 and TRBJ2-1, with D hard to call. CDR3 size: 13 residues. Per the germline V gene, CDR1 is ENHRY and CDR2 is SYGVKD. Trimming stripped 4 bases from V and 8 bases from J, with 12 bases between. Here the CDR3 reads CAISAAQSDEQFF. Written as DNA, the CDR3 is TGTGCCATCAGTGCCGCCCAGTCCGATGAGCAGTTCTTC.

The sample holds a few counts of this clone. The chain links TRBV7-6 to TRBJ2-2; 7 bases map to TRBD2. With 0 bases clipped from V and 1 base from J, the junction kept 2 bases outside the gene matches. The germline V gene has CDR1 SGHVS and CDR2 FNYEAQ. The CDR3 contains 16 residues. The CDR3 reads CASSLAGTMNTGELFF. The CDR3 bases are TGTGCCAGCAGCTTAGCTGGGACTATGAACACCGGGGAGCTGTTTTTT. Full variable domain (remainder filled in from reference TRBV7-6 and TRBJ2-2): GAGVSQSPRYKVTKRGQDVALRCDPISGHVSLYWYRQALGQGPEFLTYFNYEAQQDKSGLPNDRFSAERPEGSISTLTIQRTEQRDSAMYRCASSLAGTMNTGELFFGEGSRLTVL.

The chain has TRBV25-1 and TRBJ2-1; tentatively, D is TRBD1 (6 bases). V was shortened by 6 bases and J by 2 bases, with 14 bases between the two germline ends. Germline loops: CDR1 MGHDK, CDR2 SYGVNS. The CDR3 runs to 15 residues. Written as DNA, the CDR3 is TGTGCCAGCAGCGACCCGGGACAAACCTACAATGAGCAGTTCTTC. Translated, it gives CASSDPGQTYNEQFF.

The V call is TRBV30, the J call TRBJ2-1, with 10 positions matching TRBD1. The germline gives CDR1 GTSNPN, CDR2 SVGIG (reference sequence). The trim removed 5 bases at V and 4 bases at J, leaving 2 bases unmatched. This CDR3 has 13 residues. CDR3 amino acids: CAWGTGAYNEQFF. Here the CDR3 DNA reads TGTGCCTGGGGGACAGGGGCTTACAATGAGCAGTTCTTC.

This clone has just a few counts. V gene TRBV7-2 combines with J gene TRBJ1-1; perhaps TRBD1 as D (6 bases). Germline V CDR1 and CDR2: SGHTA, FQGNSA. With 6 bases removed from V and 1 base from J, the gap between germline ends came to 15 bases. The CDR3 is 15 residues long. CDR3 in DNA: TGTGCCAGCAGGCGGGGGGCCGCAGGGAACACTGAAGCTTTCTTT. Its protein product is CASRRGAAGNTEAFF.

The genes are TRBV7-9 and TRBJ2-1; TRBD2 matches 16 bases. Trimming removed 6 bases from V and 0 bases from J; junction bases left unmatched: 8. CDR1 and CDR2 from the germline V gene are SEHNR and FQNEAQ (reference sequence). The CDR3 runs 19 residues. For the CDR3, the DNA is TGTGCCAGCAGGACGGGACTAGCGGGAGGGCCACGCTCCTACAATGAGCAGTTCTTC. It codes for CASRTGLAGGPRSYNEQFF. The complete variable domain, with remaining parts taken from reference TRBV7-9 and TRBJ2-1, reads DTGVSQNPRHKITKRGQNVTFRCDPISEHNRLYWYRQTLGQGPEFLTYFQNEAQLEKSRLLSDRFSAERPKGSFSTLEIQRTEQGDSAMYLCASRTGLAGGPRSYNEQFFGPGTRLTVL.

This clone was counted a few times. The rearrangement links TRBV29-1 to TRBJ1-1; the match to TRBD1 covers 10 bases. This CDR3 spans 14 amino acids. V was pared by 7 bases and J by 4 bases, with 9 bases of the junction left unmatched. Germline V gene data show CDR1 as SQVTM and CDR2 as ANQGSEA. The CDR3 bases are TGCAGCGCGAAAGACAGGGGGCGGGTCACTGAAGCTTTCTTT. Translation gives CSAKDRGRVTEAFF. Together with reference TRBV29-1 and TRBJ1-1, the CDR3 gives the full variable domain: SAVISQKPSRDICQRGTSLTIQCQVDSQVTMMFWYRQQPGQSLTLIATANQGSEATYESGFVIDKFPISRPNLTFSTLTVSNMSPEDSSIYLCSAKDRGRVTEAFFGQGTRLTVV.

This clone was detected only a few times. This chain links TRBV29-1 with TRBJ2-1; D is unresolved. V was shortened by 3 bases and J by 0 bases, with 12 bases between the two germline ends. The length of the CDR3 is 15 residues. CDR1 is SQVTM, CDR2 ANQGSEA, per germline. CDR3 DNA: TGCAGCGTTGACCTTGCCAGGCACTCCTACAATGAGCAGTTCTTC. Amino acids: CSVDLARHSYNEQFF.